This entry features one T cell receptor (beta chain) sequence. Its target antigen remains unknown. Per-base quality was not reported, and no clone a single base away is much larger than it. The cohort comprised some 730 healthy bone marrow donors. At the time of sampling, all cohort members were nominally healthy, though unrecorded immune exposures were likely present. The donor was CMV seronegative and was included in the group of approximately 350 seronegative cohort members. A peripheral blood sample was collected from each donor, and TCR beta sequencing was performed on peripheral blood mononuclear cells. Genomic DNA was extracted from the blood cell samples with the Qiagen DNeasy Blood Extraction Kit. The CDR3 measures 16 amino acids from cysteine to phenylalanine. This entry keeps only the CDR3 DNA: 48 bases, framed from base 1. Based on the germline V gene, the CDR1 and CDR2 sequences are MDHEN and SYDVKM. Deletion took 7 bases off V and 0 bases off J, with a span of 16 bases between the germline ends.

The record originates from a study of cytomegalovirus exposure and HLA in healthy donors (dated by TCRdb to the late 2010s). Background on the whole study: An earlier analysis of 550 to 700 of the donors reported about 250 Gb of sequence data and roughly 100 million unique TCR beta sequences from 150 million to 200 million T cells. An early release that covered about 600 HLA-typed donors contained about 300 gigabases of sequencing data and 65 million to 100 million unique TCR sequences. Of the approximately 400 genotyped donors, over 70% fell in the genetic ancestry cluster associated with self-reported Caucasian donors. The study aimed to test whether cataloging public T cell receptors could reveal signatures of past pathogen exposure. The study used immunosequencing to profile the T cell repertoires of about 670 subjects and linked those repertoires to cytomegalovirus serostatus. Along with the 666-subject first cohort, a separate validation cohort of over 90 different subjects was used. The study combined high-throughput TCR immunosequencing, statistical association of individual TCRs with disease status, and machine learning to predict cytomegalovirus infection status. To study patterns of TCR occurrence, a later analysis re-analyzed previously published TCR beta repertoires from 700 or so donors and added high-resolution HLA genotyping. In the later analysis, no new phenotypic data were used to find candidate immune exposures; instead, reliance was placed on TCR beta sequences and their occurrence across donors. To decide whether each TCR beta V gene segment behaved as functional or pseudogenic, an earlier analysis of fewer than 750 of the donors relied on high-throughput TCR beta sequencing. Donor age, sex, ethnicity and CMV serostatus were compiled alongside the repertoire data. A later genetic analysis used genome-wide SNP genotypes for about three fifths of the 666 donors, treating that subset as a discovery cohort. Every discovery cohort repertoire had been produced on one sequencing platform. HLA typing covered class I and class II loci at four-digit resolution. The number of donors typed differed by locus, with 629-630 for A, B, C, DRB1 and DQB1, around 500 for DQA1, some 570 for DPA1, and around 450 for DPB1. Four to six DR-DQ haplotypes were handled as single units for association and clustering, since linkage in the cohort was strong. Among 350 to 400 genotyped donors of the cohort, an average of roughly 240,000 unique TCR beta nucleotide sequences were sequenced per donor, roughly a sixth of them non-productive. The full study reports these points: In a later analysis, HLA-associated TCR beta chains were found to be more clonally expanded and to have lower generation probabilities than equally common non-associated chains. The earlier analysis of 587 of the donors excluded over 15 rarely observed V segments, including chromosome 9 orphons, because counts were too low. A later genetic analysis reported fewer N-insertions in productive TCRs among donors in an Asian-associated ancestry cluster than the roughly 650-donor mean. CMV serostatus was the only immune exposure information available for the cohort. Assigning TCR associations to individual alleles was difficult when HLA alleles, especially DR and DQ, strongly co-occurred. A total of roughly 160 TCR beta chains were listed by the study as associated with cytomegalovirus. A cluster of highly shared sequence variants was judged likely to represent a technical artifact of the sequencing pipeline. In a later genetic analysis, a missense DCLRE1C variant was associated with V-gene and J-gene trimming of TCR beta chains, and the association was replicated in an independent cohort. Some IMGT-functional V segments, including TRBV6-2 and TRBV6-3, could not be distinguished by the 87-base-pair reads and were therefore excluded. According to a later analysis, parvovirus B19, influenza, CMV and Epstein-Barr virus appeared linked to several top co-occurrence clusters. Roughly uniform sequencing depth across donors was assumed in presence/absence analyses, although this assumption may not hold. According to the authors, the approach could potentially be generalized to other disease states and immunological phenotypes. A later analysis associated around 16,000 TCR beta sequences with specific HLA alleles at a false discovery rate of 0.05. A later analysis found that TCR association rates varied across HLA loci, with DRB1 alleles showing the most associated TCRs and HLA-C alleles the fewest. Because some donors lacked HLA typing at each locus, the association tests relied only on the typed subset. A further reported finding was that TCR beta sequences accurately predicted the HLA-A and HLA-B alleles for most subjects in the first cohort. While some public TCRs were present in many individuals, most TCR sequences turned up only very rarely across donors. In both the original and validation cohorts, the classifier was reported to diagnose cytomegalovirus status with high specificity and sensitivity. Most CMV-associated TCR beta chains appeared to be HLA-restricted in a later analysis, and the HLA associations seemed to be driven largely by CMV exposure. Linkage disequilibrium might explain the correlated functional status among segregating V segments, but an unknown experimental factor could not be ruled out. Broadly in line with IMGT annotations, most TCR beta V segments showed up in productive rearrangements about 90% or about 30% of the time in an earlier analysis of 587 of the donors. A few of the identified cytomegalovirus-associated TCR beta chains were confirmed in vitro to be specific for cytomegalovirus antigens. In this cohort, only TCR beta chains were sequenced, and detectable features were limited by the absence of alpha or paired-chain data.

The library was obtained by the immunoSEQ multiplex PCR assay. For the multiplex PCR, a mixture combining 60 forward primers for TCR Vbeta segments and 13 reverse primers for TCR Jbeta segments was used. The CDR3 region of rearranged TCR beta genes was amplified from genomic DNA by a multiplex PCR assay. On the Illumina HiSeq System, the amplified TCR beta libraries were sequenced as 87-base-pair reads. The source study handled its data this way. In a later analysis, approximately 74 million unique TCR beta chains were counted across the roughly 610 repertoires, and about 9.9 million of these chains were shared by at least two donors. Raw reads were error-corrected and collapsed into unique sequences by a nearest-neighbor algorithm in which closely related sequences were merged to remove PCR and sequencing errors. To assign V, D and J gene segments, CDR3 sequences were aligned to IMGT reference sequences. For a sequence to be retained, a match of at least six nucleotides to both a V gene segment and a J gene segment was required. A rearrangement was called productive if the CDR3 had no stop codons and remained in frame with V and J, and every other rearrangement was called non-productive. CDR3 was defined according to IMGT convention as the region running from the second conserved V-encoded cysteine to the conserved J-encoded phenylalanine. In an earlier analysis of 550 to 650 of the donors, sequences lacking an unambiguous match to a single V gene segment were excluded. In an earlier analysis of 587 of the donors, a V segment was called functional when productive rearrangements were above 56.7%, and segregating when the standard deviation between donors exceeded 5%. A statistical classification framework was developed to diagnose cytomegalovirus status using the catalog of TCR beta chain sequences. A later analysis assigned V and J genes by comparing TCR nucleotide sequences with IMGT/GENE-DB human TR gene sequences. Using the TCRdist pipeline, a later analysis assigned CDR3 sequences along with most-parsimonious VDJ recombination scenarios. A later analysis defined each TCR beta chain by its CDR3 amino acid sequence plus V-gene family, and excluded reads lacking a unique V-gene family. A later analysis removed 500 to 600 highly shared, low-generation-probability nucleotide sequences to deal with suspected cross-contamination and a sequencing artifact. For each public chain, a later analysis derived a clonal expansion index from normalized ranks of inferred template counts within each repertoire. Generation probabilities in a later analysis came from a VDJ recombination model fitted to out-of-frame rearrangements, and those results were checked against IGoR. In a later analysis, hypergeometric tests were used to score TCR-TCR, TCR-HLA and TCR-CMV co-occurrence, with a repertoire-size bias correction applied to TCR pairs. In a later analysis, false discovery rates were estimated by permuting HLA or CMV assignments 20 times. A later analysis grouped co-occurring TCRs with DBSCAN, adding TCRdist sequence similarity when clustering within HLA-allele-positive subsets. For co-occurrence clustering, repertoires with fewer than 30,000 or more than 120,000 public chains were excluded, along with several repertoires with anomalous nucleotide sharing. The table was pulled from immuneACCESS by TCRdb, which kept in-frame rearrangements only. Such tables lose some clones; where checked, under half of the loss comes from unresolved V genes, and the rest has no known cause. V, J and clone size are taken as reported in that table, and D and trimming were inferred from the DNA itself. The sample table shows approximately 100,000 clones, and 70% to 85% are seen once. Around 1.2% of the sample is in the top ten clones.

The sequence is built from TRBV28 and TRBJ1-5, with TRBD1 tentatively as D gene (5 bases match). What was sequenced was PBMCs. The sequence was obtained from a woman under 30 in good health and CMV-seronegative. The CDR3 loop reads CASISPRQYSNQPQHF. The sequenced DNA: TGTGCCAGCATATCCCCCCGACAGTATAGCAATCAGCCCCAGCATTTT.